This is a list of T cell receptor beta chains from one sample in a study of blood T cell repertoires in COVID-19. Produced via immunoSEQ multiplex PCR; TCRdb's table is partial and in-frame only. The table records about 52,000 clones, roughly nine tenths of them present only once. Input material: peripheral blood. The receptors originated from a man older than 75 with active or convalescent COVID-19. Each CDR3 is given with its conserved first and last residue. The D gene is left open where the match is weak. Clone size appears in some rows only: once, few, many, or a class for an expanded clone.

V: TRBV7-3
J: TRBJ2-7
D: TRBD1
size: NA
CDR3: CASSVYPGTEYEQYF
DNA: TGTGCCAGCAGCGTCTACCCCGGGACAGAGTACGAGCAGTACTTC

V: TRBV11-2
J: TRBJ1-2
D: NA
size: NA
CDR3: CASGGVNYGYTF
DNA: TGTGCCAGCGGCGGGGTCAACTATGGCTACACCTTC

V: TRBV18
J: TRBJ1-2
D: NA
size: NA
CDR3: CASSPSGDYYGYTF
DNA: TGTGCCAGCTCACCTTCAGGGGATTACTATGGCTACACCTTC

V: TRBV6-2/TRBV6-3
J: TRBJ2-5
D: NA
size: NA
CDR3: CASSWTGREETQYF
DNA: TGTGCCAGCAGTTGGACCGGGAGAGAGGAGACCCAGTACTTC

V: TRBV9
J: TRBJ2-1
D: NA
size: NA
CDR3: CASSVGGVGPYSYNEQFF
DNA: TGTGCCAGCAGCGTAGGTGGTGTGGGCCCTTACTCCTACAATGAGCAGTTCTTC

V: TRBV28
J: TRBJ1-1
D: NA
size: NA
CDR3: CASLLQENTEAFF
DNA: TGTGCCAGTCTTCTACAGGAGAACACTGAAGCTTTCTTT

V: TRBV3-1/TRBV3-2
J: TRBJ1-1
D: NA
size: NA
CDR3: CASSGREAFF
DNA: TGTGCCAGCAGTGGGAGAGAAGCTTTCTTT

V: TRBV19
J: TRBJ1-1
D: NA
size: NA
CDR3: CASGFGGDQNTEAFF
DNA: TGTGCCAGTGGGTTCGGAGGGGACCAGAACACTGAAGCTTTCTTT

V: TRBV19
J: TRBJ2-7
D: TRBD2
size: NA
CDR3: CASRRTSGTFYEQYF
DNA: TGTGCCAGTAGGAGGACTAGCGGGACTTTCTACGAGCAGTACTTC

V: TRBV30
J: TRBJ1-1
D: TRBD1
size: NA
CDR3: CAWSVGLGTGGKAFF
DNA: TGTGCCTGGAGTGTAGGACTCGGGACAGGGGGTAAAGCTTTCTTT

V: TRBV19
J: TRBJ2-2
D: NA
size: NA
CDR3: CASSIHWVRGTGELFF
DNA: TGTGCCAGTAGTATTCATTGGGTGCGGGGCACCGGGGAGCTGTTTTTT

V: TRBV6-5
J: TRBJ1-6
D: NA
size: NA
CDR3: CASGSGRDSPLHF
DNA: TGTGCCAGCGGGAGTGGTAGGGATTCACCCCTCCACTTT

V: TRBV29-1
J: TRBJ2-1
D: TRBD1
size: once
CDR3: CSVRTGLYNEQFF
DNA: TGCAGCGTCCGGACAGGGCTTTACAATGAGCAGTTCTTC

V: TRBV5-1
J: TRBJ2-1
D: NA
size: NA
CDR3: CASSGRAGDVDEQFF
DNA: TGCGCCAGCAGCGGGAGGGCAGGGGACGTGGATGAGCAGTTCTTC

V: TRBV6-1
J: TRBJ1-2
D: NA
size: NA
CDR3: CASSEGDWSYGYTF
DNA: TGTGCCAGCAGTGAAGGTGACTGGAGCTATGGCTACACCTTC

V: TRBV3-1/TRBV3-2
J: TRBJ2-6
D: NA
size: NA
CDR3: CASSPISQSGANVLTF
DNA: TGTGCCAGCAGCCCGATTAGCCAGTCTGGGGCCAACGTCCTGACTTTC